Presented here are 20 T cell receptor beta chains from one specimen sequenced in a study of blood T cells in healthy people across ages. A second PCR of 7 to 11 cycles used a sample-barcoded 5' primer and a J-beta primer mix. TCRdb re-derived calls from the 5' RACE reads in MiXCR, one entry per CDR3 protein. Here the sample spans 790,000 or so distinct CDR3 sequences, roughly 56% being singletons. The source material was blood. These receptors all come from a middle-aged man in good health.

The gene calls are TRBV6-2 or TRBV6-3 and TRBJ2-5, with D perhaps TRBD1 (5 bases). The V end was cut by 6 bases, the J end by 5 bases, with 16 bases between. Germline lookup yields CDR1 MNHEY and CDR2 SVGEGT. The CDR3 has 14 residues. Here the CDR3 DNA reads TGTGCCAGCAGCCACCAGGGCAGCAAGGAGACCCAGTACTTC. It codes for CASSHQGSKETQYF.

V is TRBV20-1 and J is TRBJ2-7, with TRBD2 identical over 11 bases. The trim removed 3 bases at V and 4 bases at J, leaving 14 bases unmatched. The CDR3 has 17 residues. CDR1 is DFQATT and CDR2 is SNEGSKA in the germline V gene (reference sequence). The CDR3 loop reads CSASGEMNSGRAYEQYF. The CDR3 bases are TGCAGTGCTAGCGGCGAGATGAATAGCGGGAGGGCTTACGAGCAGTACTTC.

This sequence joins TRBV9 and TRBJ2-5; either TRBD1 or TRBD2 may fit D (5 bases each). V lost 2 bases and J lost 1, with 15 bases in between. Germline V CDR1 and CDR2: SGDLS, YYNGEE. This CDR3 has 16 amino acids. The CDR3 DNA reads as TGTGCCAGCAGCGTTTCCGGGACGGGCACCCAAGAGACCCAGTACTTC. Residues: CASSVSGTGTQETQYF.

The chain is built from TRBV12-3 or TRBV12-4 and TRBJ1-4, with a tentative D call TRBD1 (5 bases). Trimming cost V 4 bases and J 3 bases, with 15 bases left between them. The CDR3 loop spans 16 amino acids. The CDR3 is CASSSENQGANEKLFF. The CDR3 DNA is TGTGCCAGCAGTTCAGAGAATCAGGGAGCTAATGAAAAACTGTTTTTT.

Regarding this clonotype: Germline and junction disagree at one end, which may indicate a read error. The chain combines TRBV29-1 with TRBJ1-2; D is unresolved. Germline loops: CDR1 SQVTM, CDR2 ANQGSEA. This CDR3 region has 11 residues. The CDR3: CSVQEALGYTF. CDR3 nucleotides: TGCAGCGTTCAAGAGGCGCTTGGCTACACCTTC. The entire variable domain, with the rest obtained from reference TRBV29-1 and TRBJ1-2, is as follows: SAVISQKPSRDICQRGTSLTIQCQVDSQVTMMFWYRQQPGQSLTLIATANQGSEATYESGFVIDKFPISRPNLTFSTLTVSNMSPEDSSIYLCSVQEALGYTFGSGTRLTVV.

V usage is TRBV3-1 and J usage is TRBJ1-1, with 7 bases aligning to TRBD1. This CDR3 has 13 amino acids. CDR1 and CDR2 (germline): LGHDT, YNNKEL (reference sequence). J was trimmed by 5 bases and V by 5 bases; bases with no gene match: 5. CDR3 sequence reads: CASSDNRGTEAFF. The CDR3 coding sequence is TGTGCCAGCAGCGATAACAGGGGAACTGAAGCTTTCTTT. Supplemented by reference TRBV3-1 and TRBJ1-1, the full variable domain reads DTAVSQTPKYLVTQMGNDKSIKCEQNLGHDTMYWYKQDSKKFLKIMFSYNNKELIINETVPNRFSPKSPDKAHLNLHINSLELGDSAVYFCASSDNRGTEAFFGQGTRLTVV.

The rearrangement links TRBV5-6 to TRBJ2-6; tentative D call: TRBD2 (5 bases). The V gene's germline CDR1 is SGHDT and CDR2 YYEEEE. The CDR3 spans 15 residues. The V gene lost 4 bases and the J gene lost 2 bases, with 10 bases spanning the gap. CDR3 bases: TGTGCCAGCAGCCGGGCGGGTACTGGGGCCAACGTCCTGACTTTC. Its translation: CASSRAGTGANVLTF.

The chain is built from TRBV20-1 and TRBJ2-7; TRBD1 aligns across 9 bases. Germline loops: CDR1 DFQATT, CDR2 SNEGSKA (reference sequence). There are 14 residues in the CDR3. V shed 5 bases, J shed 2 bases, and the junction held 7 bases outside the gene matches. The CDR3 DNA reads as TGCAGTGCTCGCGGACAGGGGCTTACCTACGAGCAGTACTTC. Protein product: CSARGQGLTYEQYF.

The chain combines TRBV15 with TRBJ2-4; possibly TRBD1 for D (6 bases). The germline V gene encodes CDR1 LNHNV and CDR2 YYDKDF (reference sequence). Deletions cut 3 bases from V and 1 base from J, with 10 bases between. This CDR3 spans 15 amino acids. The DNA of the CDR3 is TGTGCCACCAGCAGTAGACAGGCGGCCAAAAACATTCAGTACTTC. This encodes CATSSRQAAKNIQYF. Together with reference TRBV15 and TRBJ2-4, the CDR3 gives the full variable domain: DAMVIQNPRYQVTQFGKPVTLSCSQTLNHNVMYWYQQKSSQAPKLLFHYYDKDFNNEADTPDNFQSRRPNTSFCFLDIRSPGLGDTAMYLCATSSRQAAKNIQYFGAGTRLSVL.

This clonotype was seen a handful of times. The CDR3 DNA follows: TGCGCCAGCAGCTTAAAAAGGGGAGAATCACCCCTCCACTTT. It encodes CASSLKRGESPLHF. V and J are TRBV5-1 and TRBJ1-6; D may be TRBD1 (5 bases). Trimming stripped 2 bases from V and 10 bases from J, with 13 bases between. The CDR3 extends over 14 amino acids. Germline CDR1 reads SGHRS; CDR2 reads YFSETQ.

This chain connects TRBV5-1 to TRBJ2-4, with TRBD1 matching over 9 bases. The DNA end is more similar to TRBJ2-7, so the J call may be wrong. This CDR3 is built from 15 residues. Germline CDR1 reads SGHRS; CDR2 reads YFSETQ. The DNA for the CDR3 is TGCGCCAGCAGCTTAACCCGGACAGGGGCCTACGAGCAGTACTTC. Translating it yields CASSLTRTGAYEQYF.

The chain has TRBV6-2 or TRBV6-3 and TRBJ2-7; 10 bases line up with TRBD2. Trimming cost V 2 bases and J 2 bases; bases outside gene matches: 3. The CDR3 is made up of 15 amino acids. Germline V lookup: CDR1 MNHEY, CDR2 SVGEGT. The CDR3 reads CASSYDLAGAYEQYF. The DNA for the CDR3 is TGTGCCAGCAGTTACGATCTAGCGGGAGCCTACGAGCAGTACTTC.

The V call is TRBV29-1, the J call TRBJ2-5; 10 bases agree with TRBD2. The CDR3 is made up of 13 amino acids. Germline values: CDR1 SQVTM, CDR2 ANQGSEA. With 6 bases clipped from V and 7 bases from J, the junction kept 8 bases outside the gene matches. CDR3 region: CSVGLADFGTQYF. For the CDR3, the DNA is TGCAGCGTCGGACTAGCGGACTTCGGGACCCAGTACTTC. Together with reference TRBV29-1 and TRBJ2-5, the CDR3 gives the full variable domain: SAVISQKPSRDICQRGTSLTIQCQVDSQVTMMFWYRQQPGQSLTLIATANQGSEATYESGFVIDKFPISRPNLTFSTLTVSNMSPEDSSIYLCSVGLADFGTQYFGPGTRLLVL.

This clonotype was seen at least ten times. The rearrangement joins TRBV5-1 to TRBJ2-5; D is uncertain. V lost 3 bases to trimming and J lost 5 bases, with 20 bases between them. Germline CDR1 and CDR2: SGHRS and YFSETQ. The CDR3 runs to 16 residues. The CDR3 bases are TGCGCCAGCAGCTCCGCTGCCTTATTAGAGAGGGAGACCCAGTACTTC. Its protein is CASSSAALLERETQYF.

This clonotype was observed a handful of times. This chain connects TRBV10-3 to TRBJ1-2; D is possibly TRBD1 (5 bases). Trimming took 8 bases from V and 4 from J, leaving 14 bases between them. Germline values: CDR1 ENHRY, CDR2 SYGVKD. The CDR3 is made up of 13 amino acids. The CDR3 region is CAIGEGDAYGYTF. CDR3 nucleotide sequence: TGTGCCATCGGGGAAGGGGATGCCTATGGCTACACCTTC.

This clonotype was seen repeatedly, ten times or more. The rearrangement joins TRBV7-6 to TRBJ2-1; 11 bases align to TRBD1. Germline-derived CDR1 and CDR2 are SGHVS and FNYEAQ. V shed 5 bases and J 7 bases; nucleotides not matched to a gene: 13. The CDR3 runs 17 residues. In nucleotides, the CDR3 is TGTGCCAGCAGCCCAGACCTGGACAGGGGGCGCATGAATGAGCAGTTCTTC. This sequence encodes CASSPDLDRGRMNEQFF.

V usage is TRBV7-2 and J usage is TRBJ2-5, with D tentatively TRBD1 (7 bases). Germline V gene data show CDR1 as SGHTA and CDR2 as FQGNSA. The CDR3 consists of 16 residues. V lost 5 bases and J lost 2, with 18 bases in between. The CDR3, as DNA: TGTGCCAGCAGCCCAAGACAGGGCGGGATTCAAGAGACCCAGTACTTC. Translating gives CASSPRQGGIQETQYF. The complete variable domain, with remaining parts taken from reference TRBV7-2 and TRBJ2-5, reads GAGVSQSPSNKVTEKGKDVELRCDPISGHTALYWYRQSLGQGLEFLIYFQGNSAPDKSGLPSDRFSAERTGGSVSTLTIQRTQQEDSAVYLCASSPRQGGIQETQYFGPGTRLLVL.

In this sample, this clonotype turned up a few times. The chain combines TRBV10-3 with TRBJ2-3; TRBD1 aligns across 7 bases. Germline CDR1 ENHRY, CDR2 SYGVKD. V dropped 4 bases and J dropped 0; count of bases not matched to a gene: 4. The CDR3 contains 15 residues. The CDR3 sequence is CAISGDRASTDTQYF. In DNA form, the CDR3 reads TGTGCCATCAGTGGTGACAGGGCGAGCACAGATACGCAGTATTTT.

With regard to this clonotype: The junction departs from the called germline gene at one end, perhaps through a read error. V gene TRBV7-7 combines with J gene TRBJ2-5; D is undetermined. The CDR3 length is 13 residues. Germline CDR1 SSHAT, CDR2 FNYEAQ (reference sequence). The CDR3 protein is CASSLDTRETQYF. CDR3 DNA: TGTGCTAGCAGCTTAGACACGCGAGAGACCCAGTACTTC.

Only a few counts were recorded for this clonotype. The rearrangement joins TRBV18 to TRBJ2-4, with D possibly matching TRBD1 (6 bases). TRBJ2-5 explains the end of the DNA better; the J call may be wrong. CDR3 length: 14 amino acids. From germline, CDR1 is KGHSH and CDR2 LQKENI. As DNA, the CDR3 is TGTGCCAGCTCACCACGCCAGGGGTTGGAGACCCAGTACTTC. Its translation is CASSPRQGLETQYF.